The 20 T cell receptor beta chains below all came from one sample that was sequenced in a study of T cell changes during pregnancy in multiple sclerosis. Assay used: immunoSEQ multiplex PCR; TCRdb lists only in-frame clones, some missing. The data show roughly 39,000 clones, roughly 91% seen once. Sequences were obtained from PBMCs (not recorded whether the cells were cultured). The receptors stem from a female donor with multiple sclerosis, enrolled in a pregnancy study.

Here the CDR3 reads CASSQGLGPFSNQPQHF. DNA of the CDR3: TGCGCCAGCAGCCAAGGTCTCGGACCATTTAGCAATCAGCCCCAGCATTTT. The V call is TRBV4-3, the J call TRBJ1-5; D is undetermined. Trimming took 1 base from V and 0 from J, leaving 13 bases between them. This CDR3 has 17 amino acids. Germline CDR1 LGHNA, CDR2 YSLEER.

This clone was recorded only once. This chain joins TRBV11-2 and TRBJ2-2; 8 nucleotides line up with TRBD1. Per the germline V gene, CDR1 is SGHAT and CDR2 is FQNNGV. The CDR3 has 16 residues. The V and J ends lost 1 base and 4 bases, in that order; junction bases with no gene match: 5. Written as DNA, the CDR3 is TGTGCCAGCAGCTTAGGGGCGACAGGGGTCACCGGGGAGCTGTTTTTT. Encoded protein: CASSLGATGVTGELFF. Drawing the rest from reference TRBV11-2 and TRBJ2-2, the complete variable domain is EAGVAQSPRYKIIEKRQSVAFWCNPISGHATLYWYQQILGQGPKLLIQFQNNGVVDDSQLPKDRFSAERLKGVDSTLKIQPAKLEDSAVYLCASSLGATGVTGELFFGEGSRLTVL.

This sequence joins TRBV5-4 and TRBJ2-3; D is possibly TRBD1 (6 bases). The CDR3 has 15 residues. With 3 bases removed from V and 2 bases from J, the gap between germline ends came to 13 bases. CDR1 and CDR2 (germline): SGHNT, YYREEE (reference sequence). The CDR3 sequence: CASSSGTHDTDTQYF. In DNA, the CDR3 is TGTGCCAGCAGCTCTGGGACACACGACACAGATACGCAGTATTTT. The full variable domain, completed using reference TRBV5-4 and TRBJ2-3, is ETGVTQSPTHLIKTRGQQVTLRCSSQSGHNTVSWYQQALGQGPQFIFQYYREEENGRGNFPPRFSGLQFPNYSSELNVNALELDDSALYLCASSSGTHDTDTQYFGPGTRLTVL.

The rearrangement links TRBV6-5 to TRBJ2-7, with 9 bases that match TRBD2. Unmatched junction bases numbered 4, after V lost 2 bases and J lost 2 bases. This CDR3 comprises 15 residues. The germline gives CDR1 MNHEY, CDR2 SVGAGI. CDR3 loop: CASSYVLAGAYEQYF. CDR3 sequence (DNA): TGTGCCAGCAGTTACGTCTTAGCGGGGGCCTACGAGCAGTACTTC.

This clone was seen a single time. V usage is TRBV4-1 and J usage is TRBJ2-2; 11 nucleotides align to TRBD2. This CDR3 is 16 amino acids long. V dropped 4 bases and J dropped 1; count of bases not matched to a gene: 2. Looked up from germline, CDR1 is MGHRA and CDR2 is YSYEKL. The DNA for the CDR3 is TGCGCCAGCAGCCGGGGACTAGCGGTGAACACCGGGGAGCTGTTTTTT. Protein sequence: CASSRGLAVNTGELFF.

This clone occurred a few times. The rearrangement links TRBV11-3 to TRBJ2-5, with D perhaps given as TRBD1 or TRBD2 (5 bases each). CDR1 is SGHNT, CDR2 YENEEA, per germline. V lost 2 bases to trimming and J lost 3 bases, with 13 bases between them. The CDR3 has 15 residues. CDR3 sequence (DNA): TGTGCCAGCAGCTTAACCGGGACCCGGGAAGAGACCCAGTACTTC. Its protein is CASSLTGTREETQYF.

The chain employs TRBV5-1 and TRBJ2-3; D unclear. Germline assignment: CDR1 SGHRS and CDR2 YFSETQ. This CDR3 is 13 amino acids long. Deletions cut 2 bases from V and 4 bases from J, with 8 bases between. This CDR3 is CASSLNLADTQYF. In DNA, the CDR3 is TGCGCCAGCAGCTTAAATCTGGCAGATACGCAGTATTTT.

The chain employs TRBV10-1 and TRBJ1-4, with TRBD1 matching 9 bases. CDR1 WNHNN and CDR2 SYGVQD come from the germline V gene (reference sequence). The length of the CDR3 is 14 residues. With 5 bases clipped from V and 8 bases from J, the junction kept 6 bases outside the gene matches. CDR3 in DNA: TGCGCCAGCAGTAGGACAGGGGATCTCGAAAAACTGTTTTTT. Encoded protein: CASSRTGDLEKLFF.

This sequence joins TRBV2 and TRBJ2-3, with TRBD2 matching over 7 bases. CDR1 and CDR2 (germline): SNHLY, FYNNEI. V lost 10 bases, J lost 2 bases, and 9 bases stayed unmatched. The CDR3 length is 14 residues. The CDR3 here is CATRQRGLTDTQYF. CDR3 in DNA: TGTGCCACCCGACAGCGGGGACTCACAGATACGCAGTATTTT.

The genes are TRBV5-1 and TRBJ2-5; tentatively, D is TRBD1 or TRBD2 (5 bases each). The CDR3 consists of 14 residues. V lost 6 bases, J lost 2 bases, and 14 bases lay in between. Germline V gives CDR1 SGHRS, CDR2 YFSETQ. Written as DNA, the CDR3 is TGCGCCAGCACCCCCGGGACCCCTCAAGAGACCCAGTACTTC. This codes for CASTPGTPQETQYF.

Here the CDR3 DNA reads TGTGCCAGCCTCCCCTCGGGAGGGAGCTCCTACGAGCAGTACTTC. Protein product: CASLPSGGSSYEQYF. The genes are TRBV27 and TRBJ2-7; 8 bases align to TRBD2. This CDR3 has 15 amino acids. V shed 8 bases and J 0 bases; nucleotides not matched to a gene: 9. Per germline, CDR1 MNHEY and CDR2 SMNVEV (reference sequence).

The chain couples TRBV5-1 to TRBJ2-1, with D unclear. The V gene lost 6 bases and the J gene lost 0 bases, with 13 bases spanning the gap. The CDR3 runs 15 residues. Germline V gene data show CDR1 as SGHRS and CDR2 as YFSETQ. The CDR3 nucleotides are TGCGCCAGCACCTCCCAGCCAACCTCCTACAATGAGCAGTTCTTC. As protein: CASTSQPTSYNEQFF.

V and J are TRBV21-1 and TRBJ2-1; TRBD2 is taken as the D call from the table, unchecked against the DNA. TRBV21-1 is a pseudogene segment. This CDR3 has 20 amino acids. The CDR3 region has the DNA TGTGCCAGCAGCAAAGGGGCCGGGATCACACCCGGGCCATGGTACAATGAGCAGTTCTTC. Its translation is CASSKGAGITPGPWYNEQFF.

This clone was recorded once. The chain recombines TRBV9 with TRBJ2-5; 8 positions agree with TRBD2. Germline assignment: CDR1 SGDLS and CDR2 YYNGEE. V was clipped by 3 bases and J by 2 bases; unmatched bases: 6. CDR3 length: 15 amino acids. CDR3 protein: CASSDGAGVQETQYF. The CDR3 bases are TGTGCCAGCAGCGACGGAGCGGGGGTTCAAGAGACCCAGTACTTC.

The chain's CDR3 is CASSKYSRETRGEQYF. The CDR3 DNA sequence: TGTGCCAGCAGCAAATATTCCCGGGAAACTCGGGGGGAGCAGTACTTC. This sequence joins TRBV7-3 and TRBJ2-7, with a possible D match to TRBD2 (6 bases). The CDR3 runs 16 residues. From germline, CDR1 is SGHTA and CDR2 FQGTGA. V lost 5 bases, J lost 7 bases, and 24 bases lay in between.

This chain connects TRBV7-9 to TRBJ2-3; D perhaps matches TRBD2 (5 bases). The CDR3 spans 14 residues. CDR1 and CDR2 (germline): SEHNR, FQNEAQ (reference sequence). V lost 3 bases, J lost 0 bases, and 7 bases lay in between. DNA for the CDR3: TGTGCCAGCAGCTTTGGAGGTAGCACAGATACGCAGTATTTT. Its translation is CASSFGGSTDTQYF.

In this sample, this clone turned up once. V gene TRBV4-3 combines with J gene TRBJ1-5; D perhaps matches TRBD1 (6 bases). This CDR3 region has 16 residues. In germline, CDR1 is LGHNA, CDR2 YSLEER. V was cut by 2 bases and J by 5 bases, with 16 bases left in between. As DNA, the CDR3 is TGCGCCAGCAGCCAACAGGCAGCGGGGGGGCATCAGCCCCAGCATTTT. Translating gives CASSQQAAGGHQPQHF.

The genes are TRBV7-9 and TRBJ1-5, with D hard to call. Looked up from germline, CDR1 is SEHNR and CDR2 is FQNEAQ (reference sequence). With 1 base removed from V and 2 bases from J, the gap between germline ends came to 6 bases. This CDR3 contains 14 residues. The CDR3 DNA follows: TGTGCCAGCAGCTTAGTCGGGGGCAATCAGCCCCAGCATTTT. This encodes CASSLVGGNQPQHF. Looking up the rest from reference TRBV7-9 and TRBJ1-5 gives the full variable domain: DTGVSQNPRHKITKRGQNVTFRCDPISEHNRLYWYRQTLGQGPEFLTYFQNEAQLEKSRLLSDRFSAERPKGSFSTLEIQRTEQGDSAMYLCASSLVGGNQPQHFGDGTRLSIL.

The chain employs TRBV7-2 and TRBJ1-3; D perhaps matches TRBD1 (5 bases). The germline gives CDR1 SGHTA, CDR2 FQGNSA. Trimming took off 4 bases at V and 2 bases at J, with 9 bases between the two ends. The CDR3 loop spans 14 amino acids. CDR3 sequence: CASSSDSTGNTIYF. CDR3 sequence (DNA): TGTGCCAGCAGCTCCGACAGTACTGGAAACACCATATATTTT.

The DNA for the CDR3 is TGTGCTAGTGGTGGGATAGCGGGAGGGCCCTCCACAGATACGCAGTATTTT. Amino acids: CASGGIAGGPSTDTQYF. This chain connects TRBV12-5 to TRBJ2-3; 11 bases line up with TRBD2. The CDR3 covers 17 residues. CDR1 and CDR2 from the germline V gene are LGHNT and FRNRAP. V was pared by 5 bases and J by 2 bases, with 9 bases of the junction left unmatched. Filled out from reference TRBV12-5 and TRBJ2-3, the complete variable domain reads DARVTQTPRHKVTEMGQEVTMRCQPILGHNTVFWYRQTMMQGLELLAYFRNRAPLDDSGMPKDRFSAEMPDATLATLKIQPSEPRDSAVYFCASGGIAGGPSTDTQYFGPGTRLTVL.